A single TCR beta chain is shown here with its context. Its target antigen remains unknown. No much larger clone is present one base from it, and per-base qualities are unavailable. TCRbeta CDR3 regions were amplified from genomic DNA using the immunoSEQ Assay, a bias-controlled multiplex PCR. For the original study's pipeline: The number of nucleated cells in each sample was estimated from the amplification of reference gene primers within the assay. Sequence reads were collapsed and filtered to measure the absolute abundance of every unique TCRbeta CDR3 rearrangement. Productive Simpson clonality was computed per sample as the square root of Simpson's diversity index over productive rearrangements. TCRdb provides this immuneACCESS table in a form limited to in-frame rearrangements. Some clones are lacking; in checked studies, under half of them reflect an unresolved V gene, and why the rest are absent is not known. V and J calls and clone size come straight from that table; D and trimming were deduced from the DNA. Across this sample there are 130,000 to 150,000 clones, with 70% to 85% seen only once. Of the sample, 7% to 10% falls within the top ten clones.

This record belongs to a study of blood T cell repertoires in COVID-19 (TCRdb year 2020). Context from the whole study: Collaborator samples came from the United States, Italy and Spain and covered acute and convalescent phases of COVID-19. The material from the prospective study consisted of cDNA or gDNA derived from T cells, B-cell-depleted T cells, or PBMCs. The dataset comprised deeply sampled blood TCRbeta repertoires from subjects exposed to, actively infected with, or recovered from COVID-19. The repertoires were released in a freely available public database meant as a resource for research on the immune response to SARS-CoV-2. The samples were drawn from the first 160 participants of the ongoing ImmuneRACE study and from about 1,200 subjects provided by 6 global collaborators. Nearly every sample came with metadata listing a de-identified subject ID, COVID-19 status, age in years and sex. Where available, HLA class I and class II types were taken from metadata supplied by the sample provider and were not determined by assay-based typing. What the research found in general, with its limitations: The amount of clinical and demographic metadata varied by source and participant and was provided uncurated.

Participants in the prospective study were aged roughly 18 to 89 years, lived in 20 to 25 United States geographic areas, and enrolled through a virtual design. To assign participants to cohorts, the prospective study relied on clinical history that participants themselves reported in a screening survey and a study questionnaire. Recovered participants in ImmuneRACE Cohort 3 were defined by two consecutive negative NP/OP PCR tests, clearance by a healthcare professional, or resolution of symptoms. Mobile phlebotomists in the prospective study collected whole blood, serum and a nasopharyngeal or oropharyngeal swab from every participant. Prospective study participants could optionally give additional blood draws and questionnaires over an approximately two-month period. Before DNA extraction, prospective study blood samples were shipped either frozen or at room temperature. CDR3 length: 13 amino acids, cysteine to phenylalanine. Here the CDR3 DNA is all that survives: 39 bases in frame from base 1. V trim: 8 bases; J trim: 0 bases; unmatched bases: 1. CDR1 and CDR2 were assigned from the germline V gene as MDHEN and SYDVKM.

The sequence joins TRBV28 to TRBJ1-5; TRBD1 agrees with 7 junctional bases. Sequencing was performed on PBMCs or T cells enriched from blood (not recorded which). The receptor was derived from a man aged 50-59 years who had recovered from COVID-19. The CDR3 protein sequence reads: CASHRGSNQPQHF. In nucleotide form, the sequence is TGTGCCAGCCACAGGGGTAGCAATCAGCCCCAGCATTTT.